Listed below are T cell receptor beta chains from one sample, sequenced in a study of OX40 agonist ivuxolimab in advanced cancers. Data came from immunoSEQ multiplex PCR; TCRdb stores just in-frame clones and leaves some out. The table includes around 95,000 clones, approximately 93% detected once. The starting material was CD4+ or CD8+ T cells sorted from blood, obtained in a trial of the OX40 agonist ivuxolimab. Every receptor here comes from an adult with an advanced solid tumor such as melanoma, head and neck, liver or kidney cancer. Both conserved end residues are part of each CDR3. Each record gives: CDR3 protein, CDR3 DNA, D gene, clone size, V gene, J gene. D genes are given only for firm matches. Only some rows state a clone size, as once, few, many or a class for expanded clones.

CASSRTGGWGLSNQPQHF	TGTGCCAGCAGCCGGACAGGGGGCTGGGGTTTGAGCAATCAGCCCCAGCATTTT	TRBD1	NA	TRBV27	TRBJ1-5
CASSQDRTDTQYF	TGTGCCAGCAGCCAAGACCGCACAGATACGCAGTATTTT	NA	NA	TRBV4-2	TRBJ2-3
CATGRAGEAYTQYF	TGTGCCACTGGACGGGCGGGAGAAGCATATACGCAGTATTTT	TRBD2	NA	TRBV6-1	TRBJ2-3
CATSRDWGHYEQYF	TGTGCCACCAGCAGAGATTGGGGTCACTACGAGCAGTACTTC	NA	NA	TRBV15	TRBJ2-7
CASSIDSYEQYF	TGTGCCAGCAGCATTGACAGCTACGAGCAGTACTTC	NA	NA	TRBV2	TRBJ2-7
CASSVGTAYGYTF	TGTGCCAGCAGCGTAGGGACCGCCTATGGCTACACCTTC	NA	NA	TRBV9	TRBJ1-2
CASSLRPTASQETQYF	TGTGCCAGCAGCCTACGGCCGACAGCTTCCCAAGAGACCCAGTACTTC	NA	NA	TRBV7-8	TRBJ2-5
CSAGLGLGEQFF	TGCAGCGCGGGACTAGGACTAGGTGAGCAGTTCTTC	TRBD2	NA	TRBV29-1	TRBJ2-1
CASSVTAGETHNEQFF	TGTGCCAGCAGCGTAACAGCGGGAGAGACCCACAATGAGCAGTTCTTC	TRBD2	NA	TRBV9	TRBJ2-1
CASSFFHTYEQYF	TGTGCCAGCAGCTTCTTTCACACCTACGAGCAGTACTTC	NA	NA	TRBV5-6	TRBJ2-7
CASSQRTGDPSGANVLTF	TGTGCCAGCAGCCAACGGACAGGGGATCCCTCTGGGGCCAACGTCCTGACTTTC	TRBD1	NA	TRBV11-2	TRBJ2-6
CASSLAPYWGSGGRNEQFF	TGTGCCAGCAGCTTGGCGCCTTATTGGGGTAGCGGGGGCCGGAATGAGCAGTTCTTC	TRBD2	NA	TRBV5-4	TRBJ2-1
CASSQGQGAWQPQHF	TGTGCCAGCAGCCAGGGACAGGGGGCATGGCAGCCCCAGCATTTT	TRBD1	once	TRBV5-5	TRBJ1-5
CASSYRDTINYGYTF	TGTGCCAGCAGCTACCGGGACACTATTAACTATGGCTACACCTTC	NA	NA	TRBV5-6	TRBJ1-2
CSVIDRFWANVLTF	TGCAGCGTTATTGACAGGTTTTGGGCCAACGTCCTGACTTTC	NA	NA	TRBV29-1	TRBJ2-6
CASGTGFGGYTF	TGTGCCAGCGGGACAGGGTTTGGTGGCTACACCTTC	TRBD1	NA	TRBV6-6	TRBJ1-2